This paragraph reports one T cell receptor (beta chain). Generated by immunoSEQ multiplex PCR, the TCRdb table keeps only in-frame clones and is missing some. The sample shows tens of thousands of clones, about nine tenths of them seen only once. The CDR3 extends over 13 amino acids. Germline V gene lookup returns CDR1 SGHRS and CDR2 YFSETQ. V lost 0 bases and J lost 3, with 6 bases in between. These data come from a study of T cell changes during pregnancy in multiple sclerosis. The sequence came from a female donor in good health, enrolled as a control in a pregnancy study. The sequences come from peripheral blood, collected in the first trimester of pregnancy. The J gene is TRBJ1-1, the V gene TRBV5-1; D is unresolved. The CDR3 sequence: CASSLVSDTEAFF. The DNA for the CDR3 is TGCGCCAGCAGCTTGGTGTCGGACACTGAAGCTTTCTTT.